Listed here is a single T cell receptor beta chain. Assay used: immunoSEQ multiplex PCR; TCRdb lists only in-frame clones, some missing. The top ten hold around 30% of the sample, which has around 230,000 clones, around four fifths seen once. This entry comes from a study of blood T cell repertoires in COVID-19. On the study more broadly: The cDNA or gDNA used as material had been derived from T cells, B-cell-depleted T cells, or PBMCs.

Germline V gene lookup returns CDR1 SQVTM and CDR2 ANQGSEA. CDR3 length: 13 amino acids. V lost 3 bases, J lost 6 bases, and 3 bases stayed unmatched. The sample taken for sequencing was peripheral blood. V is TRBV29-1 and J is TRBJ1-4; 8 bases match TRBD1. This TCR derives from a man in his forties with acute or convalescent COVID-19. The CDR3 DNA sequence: TGCAGCGTTGAGCAGGGGGCGGATGAAAAACTGTTTTTT. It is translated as CSVEQGADEKLFF.